Here is one T cell receptor beta chain with its context. These data belong to a study of T cell responses to AZD1222 COVID-19 vaccine. Assay used: immunoSEQ multiplex PCR; TCRdb lists only in-frame clones, some missing. The sample lists around 160,000 clones; about 89% were seen once. Unmatched junction bases numbered 8, after V lost 5 bases and J lost 4 bases. The CDR3 covers 15 residues. The germline V gene has CDR1 SGHTS and CDR2 YDEGEE. The chain has TRBV5-8 and TRBJ2-3; TRBD1 aligns across 9 bases. Sample: peripheral blood, taken 28 days after the second AZD1222 dose. This clonotype was sampled from an adult who received the AZD1222 COVID-19 vaccine. The CDR3 DNA is TGTGCCAGCAGTTCGGGACAGGGAGTTCCAGATACGCAGTATTTT. Protein: CASSSGQGVPDTQYF.